The entry below gives a single TCR beta chain sequence along with its context. The data derive from a study of blood T cell repertoires in COVID-19. Across the study: The analysed material was cDNA or gDNA that came from T cells, B-cell-depleted T cells, or PBMCs.

The method was immunoSEQ multiplex PCR; TCRdb's version includes in-frame clones alone and lacks a portion of them. The table lists 210,000 or so clones, approximately 80% of them singletons. Sequencing was carried out using peripheral blood. The clonotype was recovered from a man aged 45-65 years who had recovered from COVID-19.

The CDR3 DNA reads as TGTGCCAGTAGTATGGGGACTAGCGGGAGAACAGATACGCAGTATTTT. Its protein is CASSMGTSGRTDTQYF. The chain joins TRBV19 to TRBJ2-3, with 14 bases matching TRBD2. V gave up 3 bases and J gave up 3 bases; unmatched junction bases: 2. CDR1 and CDR2 (germline): LNHDA, SQIVND (reference sequence). The CDR3 consists of 16 residues.